This paragraph covers one T cell receptor (beta chain) sequence. Assay used: immunoSEQ multiplex PCR; TCRdb lists only in-frame clones, some missing. In the table there are around 91,000 clones, 89% of which are singletons. The data are from a study of OX40 agonist ivuxolimab in advanced cancers. The CDR3 has 10 amino acids. V was trimmed by 5 bases and J by 4 bases, leaving 4 bases between them. Germline V gene lookup returns CDR1 DFQATT and CDR2 SNEGSKA (reference sequence). The clonotype was recovered from an adult with an advanced solid tumor such as melanoma, head and neck, liver or kidney cancer. The chain carries TRBV20-1 and TRBJ2-3; unclear D gene. The material was CD4+ or CD8+ T cells sorted from blood, obtained in a trial of the OX40 agonist ivuxolimab. The DNA of the CDR3 is TGCAGTGCTTTTTCAGATACGCAGTATTTT. Translating gives CSAFSDTQYF.